This entry describes one TCR beta chain. This entry is derived from a study of blood T cell repertoires in COVID-19. Study details: Sites across the United States, Italy and Spain contributed samples from acute and convalescent COVID-19. From T cells, B-cell-depleted T cells, or PBMCs came the material, which was cDNA or gDNA.

The authors' processing: Amplification of reference gene primers provided the estimated nucleated cell counts. Measured with immunoSEQ multiplex PCR; TCRdb has only the in-frame clones, and not every one. V, J and clone size were drawn from that table, and D and trimming were deduced from the DNA. The top ten hold about 3% of the sample, which has some 160,000 clones, around 90% seen once. CDR3 length: 15 residues. With V trimmed by 4 bases and J by 4 bases, 3 bases remained unmatched. Germline V gives CDR1 SGDLS, CDR2 YYNGEE. Input material: peripheral blood. J is TRBJ2-1 and V is TRBV9, with TRBD2 matching 12 bases. This TCR was sampled from a man between 60 and 75 years old with acute or convalescent COVID-19. The CDR3 region is CASSPTSGGYNEQFF. DNA of the CDR3: TGTGCCAGCAGCCCGACTAGCGGGGGTTACAATGAGCAGTTCTTC.